The 4 T cell receptor beta chains below were found in one sample sequenced in a study of identical twins. MiXCR, applied by TCRdb to the 5' RACE reads, yields one record per CDR3 protein. The sample records roughly 710,000 distinct CDR3 sequences, around 6% being singletons. Sequences were obtained from naive T cells sorted from blood. All receptors come from a man between 18 and 35 years old in good health.

This clonotype was counted only a few times. The chain links TRBV5-1 to TRBJ2-1; 8 bases match TRBD2. This CDR3 is 15 amino acids long. V dropped 5 bases and J dropped 5; count of bases not matched to a gene: 9. CDR1 is SGHRS and CDR2 is YFSETQ in the germline V gene. Here the CDR3 DNA reads TGCGCCAGCAGGCCTCGGGAGGGCCTTAACAATGAGCAGTTCTTC. Translated: CASRPREGLNNEQFF.

This clonotype was counted between two and nine times. This rearrangement joins TRBV12-5 to TRBJ1-1, with TRBD1 as a possible D gene (5 bases). This CDR3 is built from 19 residues. Germline CDR1 is LGHNT and CDR2 is FRNRAP. V lost 2 bases and J 2 bases, leaving 24 bases between the germline ends. The CDR3 sequence: CASGLWNTGPTDLNTEAFF. In nucleotides, the CDR3 is TGTGCTAGTGGTTTGTGGAATACTGGCCCGACAGACCTTAACACTGAAGCTTTCTTT.

This clonotype was seen repeatedly, ten times or more. CDR3 protein: CATGTSGNNEQFF. The CDR3 nucleotides are TGTGCCACCGGGACTAGCGGGAACAATGAGCAGTTCTTC. The chain employs TRBV10-3 and TRBJ2-1; 13 bases are shared with TRBD2. Trimming at V came to 10 bases and at J to 5 bases, leaving 2 bases not matched to a gene. Germline CDR1 reads ENHRY; CDR2 reads SYGVKD. The CDR3 contains 13 residues.

This clonotype was seen a few times. The chain links TRBV20-1 to TRBJ2-7; the D gene could be TRBD1 or TRBD2 (5 bases each). The CDR3 consists of 16 residues. Trimming left V 0 bases short and J 0 bases short, with 15 bases between. The germline V gene encodes CDR1 DFQATT and CDR2 SNEGSKA (reference sequence). CDR3 coding DNA: TGCAGTGCTAGAGATTCGAGGGGCAATACCTCCTACGAGCAGTACTTC. Translating gives CSARDSRGNTSYEQYF.